Listed below are T cell receptor beta chains from one sample, sequenced in a study of identical twins. TCRdb redid the calling of the 5' RACE reads with MiXCR, one entry per CDR3 protein. The sample consists of about 720,000 distinct CDR3 sequences, under 9% of them appearing once. These same records also appear under a second study, on yellow fever vaccine responses in identical twins.

The sample comprised PBMCs. All receptors come from a woman in her late teens or twenties in good health. Each CDR3 is given with its conserved first and last residue. Fields, in order: clone size, J gene, V gene, D gene, CDR3 DNA, CDR3 protein. The D gene is left open where the match is weak. Rows may omit the clone size; those that give it use once, few, many or a size class.

clone_size: .
j_call: TRBJ2-7
v_call: TRBV28
d_call: TRBD1
cdr3_nt: TGTGCCAGCGTGACAGGGGGTACATACTACGAGCAGTACTTC
cdr3_aa: CASVTGGTYYEQYF

clone_size: once
j_call: TRBJ2-7
v_call: TRBV14
d_call: TRBD1
cdr3_nt: TGTGCCAGCAGCCAAGACCGTGTGGGGCAGGGGGCCTACGAGCAGTACTTC
cdr3_aa: CASSQDRVGQGAYEQYF

clone_size: few
j_call: TRBJ1-1
v_call: TRBV6-2/TRBV6-3
d_call: TRBD1
cdr3_nt: TGTGCCAGCAGTTACCCTAGGGGGCAGGTCGCTGAAGCTTTCTTT
cdr3_aa: CASSYPRGQVAEAFF

clone_size: many
j_call: TRBJ2-3
v_call: TRBV5-1
d_call: .
cdr3_nt: TGCGCCAGCAGCTTGGGTCGTACGCAGTATTTT
cdr3_aa: CASSLGRTQYF

clone_size: few
j_call: TRBJ2-3
v_call: TRBV6-2/TRBV6-3
d_call: .
cdr3_nt: TGTGCCAGCAGTTACGGGACCTCTGCGGGAGATACGCAGTATTTT
cdr3_aa: CASSYGTSAGDTQYF

clone_size: .
j_call: TRBJ2-7
v_call: TRBV2
d_call: .
cdr3_nt: TGTGCCAGCAACACGTTCTACGAGCAGTACTTC
cdr3_aa: CASNTFYEQYF

clone_size: many
j_call: TRBJ2-1
v_call: TRBV5-1
d_call: .
cdr3_nt: TGCGCCAGCACCGTGGGACTCCGCTCCTACAATGAGCAGTTCTTC
cdr3_aa: CASTVGLRSYNEQFF

clone_size: .
j_call: TRBJ1-2
v_call: TRBV6-4
d_call: .
cdr3_nt: TGTGCCAGCAGTGCGAACAGTCAATATGGCTACACCTTC
cdr3_aa: CASSANSQYGYTF

clone_size: .
j_call: TRBJ2-1
v_call: TRBV5-6
d_call: .
cdr3_nt: TGTGCCAGCAGCGGTTGGGGGGAAACCTACAATGAGCAGTTCTTC
cdr3_aa: CASSGWGETYNEQFF

clone_size: .
j_call: TRBJ2-5
v_call: TRBV27
d_call: .
cdr3_nt: TGTGCCAGCAGTTTATTTTTTGCCCAAGAGACCCAGTACTTC
cdr3_aa: CASSLFFAQETQYF

clone_size: .
j_call: TRBJ2-1
v_call: TRBV11-3
d_call: .
cdr3_nt: TGTGCCAGCAGTAAAGACGGGCTGGAGCAGTTCTTC
cdr3_aa: CASSKDGLEQFF

clone_size: many
j_call: TRBJ2-1
v_call: TRBV29-1
d_call: .
cdr3_nt: TGCAGCGTTGAGGTGGTTAATGAGCAGTTCTTC
cdr3_aa: CSVEVVNEQFF

clone_size: many
j_call: TRBJ2-7
v_call: TRBV7-2
d_call: .
cdr3_nt: TGTGCCAGCAGCCCTCAGGGGGGATACGAGCAGTACTTC
cdr3_aa: CASSPQGGYEQYF

clone_size: few
j_call: TRBJ2-7
v_call: TRBV4-3
d_call: TRBD2
cdr3_nt: TGCGCCAGCAGCCAAGATCGTACGGGAGGGCCCTACGAGCAGTACTTC
cdr3_aa: CASSQDRTGGPYEQYF

clone_size: many
j_call: TRBJ2-7
v_call: TRBV7-2
d_call: TRBD1
cdr3_nt: TGTGCCAGCAGCTTAGTAGGACAGGATTACGAGCAGTACTTC
cdr3_aa: CASSLVGQDYEQYF

clone_size: few
j_call: TRBJ1-2
v_call: TRBV2
d_call: .
cdr3_nt: TGTGCCAGCAGAGGCGGGACGCCAAACTATGGCTACACCTTC
cdr3_aa: CASRGGTPNYGYTF

clone_size: few
j_call: TRBJ2-2
v_call: TRBV5-1
d_call: TRBD2
cdr3_nt: TGCGCCAGCAGTCGGATCTCCGGGACTAGCGGGAGGGCGAACACCGGGGAGCTGTTTTTT
cdr3_aa: CASSRISGTSGRANTGELFF

clone_size: many
j_call: TRBJ2-5
v_call: TRBV5-1
d_call: TRBD2
cdr3_nt: TGCGCCAGCAGCTTGAGCGGGGGAGTGGAGACCCAGTACTTC
cdr3_aa: CASSLSGGVETQYF

clone_size: .
j_call: TRBJ2-7
v_call: TRBV2
d_call: .
cdr3_nt: TGTGCCAGCAGTGACCAGGGGACGGTTTACGAGCAGTACTTC
cdr3_aa: CASSDQGTVYEQYF

clone_size: .
j_call: TRBJ2-7
v_call: TRBV4-1
d_call: TRBD2
cdr3_nt: TGCGCCAGCAGCCAAGGCGGGACTAGCTACGAGCAGTACTTC
cdr3_aa: CASSQGGTSYEQYF

clone_size: many
j_call: TRBJ2-1
v_call: TRBV6-8
d_call: TRBD1
cdr3_nt: TGTGCCAGCAGGCTGGGACAGGTGATCTACAATGAGCAGTTCTTC
cdr3_aa: CASRLGQVIYNEQFF

clone_size: many
j_call: TRBJ1-6
v_call: TRBV10-3
d_call: TRBD1
cdr3_nt: TGTGCCATCAGTGAGCGGCCGGGACAGGGTGTCGGACCCCTCCACTTT
cdr3_aa: CAISERPGQGVGPLHF

clone_size: many
j_call: TRBJ2-7
v_call: TRBV27
d_call: .
cdr3_nt: TGTGCCAGCAGTTTATCAAGAGACTACGAGCAGTACTTC
cdr3_aa: CASSLSRDYEQYF

clone_size: once
j_call: TRBJ2-2
v_call: TRBV6-5
d_call: .
cdr3_nt: TGTGCCAGCAGTTACTGGAAGGGAAACACCGGGGAGCTGTTTTTT
cdr3_aa: CASSYWKGNTGELFF

clone_size: few
j_call: TRBJ2-7
v_call: TRBV3-1
d_call: .
cdr3_nt: TGTGCCAGCAGCTCCCTTTTTTCCTTGGATCTCTACGAGCAGTACTTC
cdr3_aa: CASSSLFSLDLYEQYF

clone_size: many
j_call: TRBJ1-5
v_call: TRBV6-5
d_call: TRBD1
cdr3_nt: TGTGCCAGCAGTTCGACCGGGACAGGGGTTTATCGTCAGCCCCAGCATTTT
cdr3_aa: CASSSTGTGVYRQPQHF

clone_size: few
j_call: TRBJ2-5
v_call: TRBV27
d_call: .
cdr3_nt: TGTGCCAGCAGTACCCCACTAGACCAAGAGACCCAGTACTTC
cdr3_aa: CASSTPLDQETQYF

clone_size: .
j_call: TRBJ2-2
v_call: TRBV2
d_call: TRBD2
cdr3_nt: TGTGCCAGCAGTACCGGGACTAGCGGGACGGGCGGGGAGCTGTTTTTT
cdr3_aa: CASSTGTSGTGGELFF

clone_size: few
j_call: TRBJ2-7
v_call: TRBV28
d_call: .
cdr3_nt: TGTGCCAGCACCGAAAGGGGGGGCACAGTCTACGAGCAGTACTTC
cdr3_aa: CASTERGGTVYEQYF

clone_size: few
j_call: TRBJ2-1
v_call: TRBV12-3/TRBV12-4
d_call: TRBD1
cdr3_nt: TGTGCCAGCAGCCGCCAACAGGGGTTGGATGAGCAGTTCTTC
cdr3_aa: CASSRQQGLDEQFF

clone_size: few
j_call: TRBJ2-2
v_call: TRBV27
d_call: TRBD2
cdr3_nt: TGTGCCAGCAGTTTATCGGGGAGGGGGAACACCGGGGAGCTGTTTTTT
cdr3_aa: CASSLSGRGNTGELFF

clone_size: many
j_call: TRBJ2-2
v_call: TRBV29-1
d_call: .
cdr3_nt: TGCAGCGTTACCGCAGGGGTAAACACCGGGGAGCTGTTTTTT
cdr3_aa: CSVTAGVNTGELFF

clone_size: many
j_call: TRBJ2-3
v_call: TRBV5-1
d_call: .
cdr3_nt: TGCGCCAGCAGTATGGGGGATCCCACAGATACGCAGTATTTT
cdr3_aa: CASSMGDPTDTQYF

clone_size: few
j_call: TRBJ2-3
v_call: TRBV6-5
d_call: TRBD2
cdr3_nt: TGTGCCAGCAGTTACGGGGGGGGTGGTCTAGATACGCAGTATTTT
cdr3_aa: CASSYGGGGLDTQYF

clone_size: few
j_call: TRBJ2-7
v_call: TRBV7-2
d_call: .
cdr3_nt: TGTGCCAGCAGACCAGGGGAGGGCTACGAGCAGTACTTC
cdr3_aa: CASRPGEGYEQYF

clone_size: .
j_call: TRBJ2-2
v_call: TRBV11-2
d_call: TRBD1
cdr3_nt: TGTGCCAGCAGCCTGGGCAACAGGGGAGTAGGGGTTCACACCGGGGAGCTGTTTTTT
cdr3_aa: CASSLGNRGVGVHTGELFF

clone_size: few
j_call: TRBJ2-7
v_call: TRBV30
d_call: TRBD1
cdr3_nt: TGTGCCTGGGGGCATGAACAGGGGTACGAGCAGTACTTC
cdr3_aa: CAWGHEQGYEQYF

clone_size: many
j_call: TRBJ2-7
v_call: TRBV5-1
d_call: .
cdr3_nt: TGCGCCAGCAGCTTGTATAGGGCCAAGGGCGGAGAGCAGTACTTC
cdr3_aa: CASSLYRAKGGEQYF

clone_size: few
j_call: TRBJ2-2
v_call: TRBV3-1
d_call: .
cdr3_nt: TGTGCCAGCAGCCAGGGAAGATGCACCGGGGAGCTGTTTTTT
cdr3_aa: CASSQGRCTGELFF

clone_size: many
j_call: TRBJ1-4
v_call: TRBV12-3/TRBV12-4
d_call: TRBD1
cdr3_nt: TGTGCCAGCAGTTACGAGGGGGCGACTAATGAAAAACTGTTTTTT
cdr3_aa: CASSYEGATNEKLFF

clone_size: many
j_call: TRBJ2-7
v_call: TRBV29-1
d_call: TRBD1
cdr3_nt: TGCAGCGCATTAGCGGACAGGGGAGTATACGAGCAGTACTTC
cdr3_aa: CSALADRGVYEQYF

clone_size: many
j_call: TRBJ2-5
v_call: TRBV4-1
d_call: .
cdr3_nt: TGCGCCAGCAGCCAAGAGAGTCTCGGACTCGTCCGAGAGACCCAGTACTTC
cdr3_aa: CASSQESLGLVRETQYF

clone_size: many
j_call: TRBJ2-2
v_call: TRBV20-1
d_call: TRBD1
cdr3_nt: TGCAGTGCCCGGGACAGTCCGAACACCGGGGAGCTGTTTTTT
cdr3_aa: CSARDSPNTGELFF

clone_size: .
j_call: TRBJ2-5
v_call: TRBV28
d_call: TRBD1
cdr3_nt: TGTGCCAGCAGTAAGACGACAGGGAGAGAGACCCAGTACTTC
cdr3_aa: CASSKTTGRETQYF

clone_size: .
j_call: TRBJ1-4
v_call: TRBV7-9
d_call: .
cdr3_nt: TGTGCCAGCAGCTTGGGGGGACAAGAGGGAAAACTGTTTTTT
cdr3_aa: CASSLGGQEGKLFF

clone_size: few
j_call: TRBJ2-6
v_call: TRBV11-2
d_call: TRBD1
cdr3_nt: TGTGCCAGCAGCGGACGACAGGGGCGCGGCTCTGGGGCCAACGTCCTGACTTTC
cdr3_aa: CASSGRQGRGSGANVLTF

clone_size: many
j_call: TRBJ2-7
v_call: TRBV7-2
d_call: .
cdr3_nt: TGTGCCAGCAGCTTATTCCCCGACTCCTACGAGCAGTACTTC
cdr3_aa: CASSLFPDSYEQYF

clone_size: few
j_call: TRBJ2-3
v_call: TRBV7-9
d_call: TRBD1
cdr3_nt: TGTGCCAGCAGCTTACCTTCGGGGACAGGGGGCACAGATACGCAGTATTTT
cdr3_aa: CASSLPSGTGGTDTQYF

clone_size: few
j_call: TRBJ1-1
v_call: TRBV9
d_call: .
cdr3_nt: TGTGCCAGCAGCGTGGGTGACTTGAACACTGAAGCTTTCTTT
cdr3_aa: CASSVGDLNTEAFF

clone_size: .
j_call: TRBJ2-5
v_call: TRBV28
d_call: .
cdr3_nt: TGTGCTAGCAGTTTAGGTGTGACAGCGAGTCAAGAGACCCAGTACTTC
cdr3_aa: CASSLGVTASQETQYF

clone_size: few
j_call: TRBJ2-3
v_call: TRBV4-3
d_call: TRBD2
cdr3_nt: TGCGCCAGCAGCCTGGGACTAGCGGGAGCCCCTTTAGCAGATACGCAGTATTTT
cdr3_aa: CASSLGLAGAPLADTQYF

clone_size: many
j_call: TRBJ2-3
v_call: TRBV18
d_call: TRBD1
cdr3_nt: TGTGCCAGCTCACCTGGGACAGGGGGCACAGATACGCAGTATTTT
cdr3_aa: CASSPGTGGTDTQYF

clone_size: .
j_call: TRBJ2-1
v_call: TRBV5-1
d_call: .
cdr3_nt: TGCGCCAGCAGCTTGGTTGGGGGGCCAGTCAGCGAGCAGTTCTTC
cdr3_aa: CASSLVGGPVSEQFF

clone_size: few
j_call: TRBJ2-5
v_call: TRBV20-1
d_call: TRBD1
cdr3_nt: TGCAGTGCCCTGACAGGGACCCAAGAGACCCAGTACTTC
cdr3_aa: CSALTGTQETQYF

clone_size: .
j_call: TRBJ2-7
v_call: TRBV20-1
d_call: .
cdr3_nt: TGCAGTGCTAGAGTTGTTAGCTCCTACGAGCAGTACTTC
cdr3_aa: CSARVVSSYEQYF

clone_size: .
j_call: TRBJ2-3
v_call: TRBV14
d_call: .
cdr3_nt: TGTGCCAGCAGCCAAGGAAGAGATACGCAGTATTTT
cdr3_aa: CASSQGRDTQYF

clone_size: few
j_call: TRBJ2-1
v_call: TRBV4-1
d_call: TRBD2
cdr3_nt: TGCGCCAGCAGCCAAGGACTAGCGGGGGAGCAGTTCTTC
cdr3_aa: CASSQGLAGEQFF

clone_size: .
j_call: TRBJ2-1
v_call: TRBV20-1
d_call: TRBD2
cdr3_nt: TGCAGTGCTAGAGATGCGACTAGCGGGAACTACAATGAGCAGTTCTTC
cdr3_aa: CSARDATSGNYNEQFF

clone_size: many
j_call: TRBJ1-1
v_call: TRBV6-5
d_call: .
cdr3_nt: TGTGCCAGCAGTTACTCGGCTGAGGACACTGAAGCTTTCTTT
cdr3_aa: CASSYSAEDTEAFF

clone_size: few
j_call: TRBJ2-1
v_call: TRBV6-1
d_call: .
cdr3_nt: TGTGCCAGCAGGCCCGCAGCCGGAAGCTTCAATGAGCAGTTCTTC
cdr3_aa: CASRPAAGSFNEQFF